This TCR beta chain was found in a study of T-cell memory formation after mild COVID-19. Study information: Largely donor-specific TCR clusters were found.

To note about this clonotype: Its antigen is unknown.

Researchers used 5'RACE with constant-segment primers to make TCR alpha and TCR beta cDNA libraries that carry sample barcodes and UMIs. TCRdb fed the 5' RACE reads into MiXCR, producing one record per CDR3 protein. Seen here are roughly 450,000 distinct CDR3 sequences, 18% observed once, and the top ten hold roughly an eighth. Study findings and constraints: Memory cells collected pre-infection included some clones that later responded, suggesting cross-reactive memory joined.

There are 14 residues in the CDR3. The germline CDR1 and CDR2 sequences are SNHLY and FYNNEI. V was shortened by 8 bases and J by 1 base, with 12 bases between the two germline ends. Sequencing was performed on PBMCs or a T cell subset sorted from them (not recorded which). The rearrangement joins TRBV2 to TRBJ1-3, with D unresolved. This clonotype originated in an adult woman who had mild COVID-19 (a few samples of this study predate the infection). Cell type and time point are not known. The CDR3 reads CASGSTGSGNTIYF. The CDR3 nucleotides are TGTGCCAGCGGCTCAACTGGGTCTGGAAACACCATATATTTT. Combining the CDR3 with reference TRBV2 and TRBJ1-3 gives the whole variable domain EPEVTQTPSHQVTQMGQEVILRCVPISNHLYFYWYRQILGQKVEFLVSFYNNEISEKSEIFDDQFSVERPDGSNFTLKIRSTKLEDSAMYFCASGSTGSGNTIYFGEGSWLTVV.